Given below is one T cell receptor beta chain in context. The antigen remains undetermined. The J segment lost 1 base and the V segment lost 5 bases, leaving 5 bases of the junction unmatched. The CDR3 covers 15 residues. Germline-derived CDR1 and CDR2 are MGHDK and SYGVNS. This specimen comes from a study of beta chain features in type 1 diabetes. Study context: Cells sorted and examined across all samples totaled more than 90,000,000.

The study reverse transcribed the entire isolated RNA, so it sequenced expressed TCRB transcripts. Roughly 3.5 million reads per sample on average were obtained from naive, central memory and regulatory T cell samples. Libraries were prepared by immunoSEQ multiplex PCR; TCRdb keeps only in-frame clonotypes and omits some of them. The sample yields roughly 730,000 clones, roughly 13% seen once. Broader study findings: All four CD4+ subsets of Type 1 diabetes patients contained TCRB CDR3s that were moderately but significantly shorter.

This sequence was found in a man aged 18-30 years with type 1 diabetes. The chain has TRBV25-1 and TRBJ1-1; 9 positions agree with TRBD1. Sample: naive CD4+ T cells from blood. The DNA of the CDR3 is TGTGCCAGCAGTATGGGACAGGGTGGGAACACTGAAGCTTTCTTT. It is translated as CASSMGQGGNTEAFF.